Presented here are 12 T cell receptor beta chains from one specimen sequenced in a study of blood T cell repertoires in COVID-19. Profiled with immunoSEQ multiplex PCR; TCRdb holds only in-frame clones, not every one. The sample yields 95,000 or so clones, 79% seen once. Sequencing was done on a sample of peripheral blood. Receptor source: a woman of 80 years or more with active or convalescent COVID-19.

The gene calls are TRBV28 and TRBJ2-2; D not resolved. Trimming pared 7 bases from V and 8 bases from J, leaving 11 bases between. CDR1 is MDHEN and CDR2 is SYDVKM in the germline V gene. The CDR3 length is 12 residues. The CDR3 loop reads CASMSPPGELFF. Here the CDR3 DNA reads TGTGCCAGCATGTCTCCCCCGGGGGAGCTGTTTTTT.

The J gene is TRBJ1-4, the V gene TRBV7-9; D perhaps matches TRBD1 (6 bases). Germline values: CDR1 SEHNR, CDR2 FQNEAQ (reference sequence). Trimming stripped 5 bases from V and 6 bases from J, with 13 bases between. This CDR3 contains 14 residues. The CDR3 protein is CASSVQGGDEKLFF. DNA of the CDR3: TGTGCCAGCAGCGTACAGGGAGGGGATGAAAAACTGTTTTTT.

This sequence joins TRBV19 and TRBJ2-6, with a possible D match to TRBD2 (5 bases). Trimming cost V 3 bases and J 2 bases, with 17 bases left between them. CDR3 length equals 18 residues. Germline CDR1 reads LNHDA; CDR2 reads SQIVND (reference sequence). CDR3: CASSIVGHRGAGANVLTF. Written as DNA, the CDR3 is TGTGCCAGTAGTATTGTGGGCCACCGGGGAGCTGGGGCCAACGTCCTGACTTTC.

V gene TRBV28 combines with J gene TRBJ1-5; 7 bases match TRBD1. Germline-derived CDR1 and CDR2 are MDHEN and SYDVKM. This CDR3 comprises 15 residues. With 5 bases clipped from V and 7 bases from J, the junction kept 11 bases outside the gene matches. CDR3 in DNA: TGTGCCAGCAGTCTCCCGGGGCCAGGGGGGCAGCCCCAGCATTTT. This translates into CASSLPGPGGQPQHF.

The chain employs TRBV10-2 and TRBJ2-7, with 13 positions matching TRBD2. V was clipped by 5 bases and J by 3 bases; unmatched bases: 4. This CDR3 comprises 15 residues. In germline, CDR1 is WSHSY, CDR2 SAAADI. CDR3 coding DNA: TGCGCCAGCAGTACGGGACTAGCGGGGCACTACGAGCAGTACTTC. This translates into CASSTGLAGHYEQYF.

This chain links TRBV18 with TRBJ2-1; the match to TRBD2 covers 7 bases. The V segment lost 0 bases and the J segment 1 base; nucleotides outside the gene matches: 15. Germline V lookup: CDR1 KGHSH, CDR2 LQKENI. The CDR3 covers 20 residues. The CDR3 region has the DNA TGTGCCAGCTCACCACCGAAAGGCGCTAGCGGAATACCTTCCTACAATGAGCAGTTCTTC. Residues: CASSPPKGASGIPSYNEQFF.

The CDR3 nucleotides are TGTGCCAGCAGGACAGAGCGGGAGGGCCCCCACACAGATACGCAGTATTTT. It specifies CASRTEREGPHTDTQYF. J is TRBJ2-3 and V is TRBV14, with TRBD2 matching 10 bases. V shed 6 bases, J shed 2 bases, and the junction held 11 bases outside the gene matches. CDR1 is SGHDN, CDR2 FVKESK, per germline. The CDR3 contains 17 residues.

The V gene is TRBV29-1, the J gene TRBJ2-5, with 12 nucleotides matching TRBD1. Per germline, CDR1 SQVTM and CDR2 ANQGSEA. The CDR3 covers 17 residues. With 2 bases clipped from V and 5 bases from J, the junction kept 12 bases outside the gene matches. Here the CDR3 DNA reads TGCAGCGTTGAACCTACTCGGGGACAGGGGGCGGCGGAGACCCAGTACTTC. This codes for CSVEPTRGQGAAETQYF.

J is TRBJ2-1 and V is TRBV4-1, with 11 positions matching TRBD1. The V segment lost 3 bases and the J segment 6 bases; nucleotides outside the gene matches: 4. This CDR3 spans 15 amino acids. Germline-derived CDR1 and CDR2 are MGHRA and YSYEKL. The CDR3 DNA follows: TGCGCCAGCAGCCAGCCGGACAGGGGGCTCAATGAGCAGTTCTTC. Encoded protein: CASSQPDRGLNEQFF.

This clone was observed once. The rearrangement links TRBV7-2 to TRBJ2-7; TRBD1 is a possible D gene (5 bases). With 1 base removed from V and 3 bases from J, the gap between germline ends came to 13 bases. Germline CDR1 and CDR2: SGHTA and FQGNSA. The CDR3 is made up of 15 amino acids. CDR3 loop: CASSLGGTGRYEQYF. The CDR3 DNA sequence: TGTGCCAGCAGCTTAGGGGGTACAGGACGCTACGAGCAGTACTTC.

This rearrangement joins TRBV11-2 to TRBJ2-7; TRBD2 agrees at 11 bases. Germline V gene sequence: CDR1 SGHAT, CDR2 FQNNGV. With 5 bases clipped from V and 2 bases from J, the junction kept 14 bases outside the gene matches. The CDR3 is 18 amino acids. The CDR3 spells CASSNPGLAVLGTYEQYF. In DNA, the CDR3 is TGTGCCAGCAGCAATCCGGGACTAGCGGTCCTAGGCACCTACGAGCAGTACTTC.

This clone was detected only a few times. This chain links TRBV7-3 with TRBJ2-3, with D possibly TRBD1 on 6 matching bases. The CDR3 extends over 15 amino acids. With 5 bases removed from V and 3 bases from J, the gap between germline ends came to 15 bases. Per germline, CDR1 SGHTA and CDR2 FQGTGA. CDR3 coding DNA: TGTGCCAGCAGCCCCTACCAGAGGGGGACAGATACGCAGTATTTT. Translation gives CASSPYQRGTDTQYF.